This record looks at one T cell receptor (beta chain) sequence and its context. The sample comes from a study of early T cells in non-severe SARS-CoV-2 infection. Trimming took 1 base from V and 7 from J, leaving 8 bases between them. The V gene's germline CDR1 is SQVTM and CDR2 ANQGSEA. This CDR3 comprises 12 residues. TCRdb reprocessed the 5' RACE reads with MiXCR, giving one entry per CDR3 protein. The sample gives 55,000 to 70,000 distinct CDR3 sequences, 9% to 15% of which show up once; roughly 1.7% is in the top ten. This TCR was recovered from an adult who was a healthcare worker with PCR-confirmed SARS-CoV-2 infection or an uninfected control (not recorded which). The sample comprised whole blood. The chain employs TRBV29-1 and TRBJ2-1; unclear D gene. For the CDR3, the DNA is TGCAGCGTTGAAGTGGGGTGGAATGAGCAGTTCTTC. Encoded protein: CSVEVGWNEQFF.